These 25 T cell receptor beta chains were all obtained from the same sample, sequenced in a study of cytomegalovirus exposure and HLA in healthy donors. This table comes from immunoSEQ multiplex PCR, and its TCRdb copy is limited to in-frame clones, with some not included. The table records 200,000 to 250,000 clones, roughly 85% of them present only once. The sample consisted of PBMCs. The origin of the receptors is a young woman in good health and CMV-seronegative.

DNA of the CDR3: TGTGCCAGCAGTACAAGGCCTGGAAACATTCAGTACTTC. Translated: CASSTRPGNIQYF. The genes are TRBV6-5 and TRBJ2-4; D unresolved. V lost 5 bases and J lost 6, with 11 bases in between. From germline, CDR1 is MNHEY and CDR2 SVGAGI. The CDR3 contains 13 residues.

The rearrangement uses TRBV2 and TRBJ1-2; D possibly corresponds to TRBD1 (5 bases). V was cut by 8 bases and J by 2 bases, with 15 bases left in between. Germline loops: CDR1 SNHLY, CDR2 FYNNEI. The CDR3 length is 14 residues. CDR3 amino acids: CASRGDGRNYGYTF. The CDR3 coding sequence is TGTGCCAGCCGTGGGGACGGCCGCAACTATGGCTACACCTTC. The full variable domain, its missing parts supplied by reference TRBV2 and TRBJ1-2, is EPEVTQTPSHQVTQMGQEVILRCVPISNHLYFYWYRQILGQKVEFLVSFYNNEISEKSEIFDDQFSVERPDGSNFTLKIRSTKLEDSAMYFCASRGDGRNYGYTFGSGTRLTVV.

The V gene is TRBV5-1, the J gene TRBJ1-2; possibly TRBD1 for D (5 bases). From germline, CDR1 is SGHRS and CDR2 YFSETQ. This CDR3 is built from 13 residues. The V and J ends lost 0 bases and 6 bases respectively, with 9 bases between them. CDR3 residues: CASSLEGRDGYTF. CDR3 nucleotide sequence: TGCGCCAGCAGCTTGGAGGGGAGGGATGGCTACACCTTC.

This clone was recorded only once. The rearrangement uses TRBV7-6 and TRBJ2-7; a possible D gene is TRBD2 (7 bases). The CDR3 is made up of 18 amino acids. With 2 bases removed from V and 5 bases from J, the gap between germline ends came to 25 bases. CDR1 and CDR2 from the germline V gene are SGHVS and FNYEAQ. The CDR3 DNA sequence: TGTGCCAGCAGCTTATATCCGAGCGGAGGGGGAGGGATCCACGAGCAGTACTTC. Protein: CASSLYPSGGGGIHEQYF.

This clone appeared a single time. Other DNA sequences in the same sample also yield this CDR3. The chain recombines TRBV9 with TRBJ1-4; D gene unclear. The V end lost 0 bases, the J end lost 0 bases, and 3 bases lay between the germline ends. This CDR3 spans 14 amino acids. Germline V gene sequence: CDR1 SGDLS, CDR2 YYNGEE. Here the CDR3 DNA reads TGTGCCAGCAGCGTAGCTTCAACTAATGAAAAACTGTTTTTT. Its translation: CASSVASTNEKLFF.

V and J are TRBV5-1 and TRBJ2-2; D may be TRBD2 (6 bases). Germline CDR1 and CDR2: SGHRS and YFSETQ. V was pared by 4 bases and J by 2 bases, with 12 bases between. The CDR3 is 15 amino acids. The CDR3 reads CASSTGDPNTGELFF. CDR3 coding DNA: TGCGCCAGCAGCACGGGAGACCCCAACACCGGGGAGCTGTTTTTT.

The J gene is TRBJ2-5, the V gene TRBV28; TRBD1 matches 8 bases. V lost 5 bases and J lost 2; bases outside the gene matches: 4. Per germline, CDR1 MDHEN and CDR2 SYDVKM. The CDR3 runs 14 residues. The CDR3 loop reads CASSGTGGQETQYF. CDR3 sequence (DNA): TGTGCCAGCAGTGGGACAGGAGGACAAGAGACCCAGTACTTC.

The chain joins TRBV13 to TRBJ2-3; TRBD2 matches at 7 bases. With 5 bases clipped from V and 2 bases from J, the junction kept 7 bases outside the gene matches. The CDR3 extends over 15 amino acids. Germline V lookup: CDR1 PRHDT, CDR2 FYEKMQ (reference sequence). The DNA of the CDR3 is TGTGCCAGCAGCCCCACCAGCGGGATCACAGATACGCAGTATTTT. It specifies CASSPTSGITDTQYF.

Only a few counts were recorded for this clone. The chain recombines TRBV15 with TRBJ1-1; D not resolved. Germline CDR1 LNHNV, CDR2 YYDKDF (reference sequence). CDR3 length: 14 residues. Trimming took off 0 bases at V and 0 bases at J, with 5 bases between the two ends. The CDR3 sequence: CATSRDRVNTEAFF. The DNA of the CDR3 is TGTGCCACCAGCAGAGATCGGGTGAACACTGAAGCTTTCTTT.

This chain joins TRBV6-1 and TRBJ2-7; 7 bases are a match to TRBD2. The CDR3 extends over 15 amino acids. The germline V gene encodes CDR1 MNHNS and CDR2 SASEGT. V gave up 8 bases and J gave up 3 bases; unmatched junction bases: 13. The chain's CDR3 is CASAPTREVSYEQYF. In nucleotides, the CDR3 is TGTGCCAGCGCCCCCACCCGGGAGGTAAGCTACGAGCAGTACTTC.

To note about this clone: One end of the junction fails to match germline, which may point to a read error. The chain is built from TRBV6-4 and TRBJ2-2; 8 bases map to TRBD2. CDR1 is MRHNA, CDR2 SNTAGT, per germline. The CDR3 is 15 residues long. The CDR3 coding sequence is TGTGCCAGTAGTGCCACTAGCGGTAACACCGGGGAGCTGTTTTTT. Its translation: CASSATSGNTGELFF.

CDR3 in amino acids: CASSVGGRYEQYF. CDR3 in DNA: TGTGCCAGCAGTGTGGGCGGGAGGTACGAGCAGTACTTC. The genes are TRBV2 and TRBJ2-7; 8 positions match TRBD2. Trimming took 4 bases from V and 4 from J; bases not matched to a gene: 3. The CDR3 loop spans 13 amino acids. Germline assignment: CDR1 SNHLY and CDR2 FYNNEI.

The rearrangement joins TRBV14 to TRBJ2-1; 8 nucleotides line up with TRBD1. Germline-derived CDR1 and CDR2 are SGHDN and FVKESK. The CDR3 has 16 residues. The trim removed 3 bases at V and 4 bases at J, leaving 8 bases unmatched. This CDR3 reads CASSHVQGARYNEQFF. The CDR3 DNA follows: TGTGCCAGCAGCCACGTTCAGGGGGCTAGGTACAATGAGCAGTTCTTC.

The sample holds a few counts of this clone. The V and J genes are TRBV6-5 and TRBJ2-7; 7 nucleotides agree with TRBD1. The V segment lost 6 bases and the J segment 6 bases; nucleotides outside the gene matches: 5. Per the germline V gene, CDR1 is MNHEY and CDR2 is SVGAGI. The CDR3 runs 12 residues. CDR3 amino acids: CASRLNRGEQYF. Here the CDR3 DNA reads TGTGCCAGCAGGTTAAACAGGGGCGAGCAGTACTTC.

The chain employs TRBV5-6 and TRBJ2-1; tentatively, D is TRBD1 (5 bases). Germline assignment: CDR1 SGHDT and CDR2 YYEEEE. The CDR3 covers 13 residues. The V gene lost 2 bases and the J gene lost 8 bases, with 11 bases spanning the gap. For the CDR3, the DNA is TGTGCCAGCAGCTTCACCAGGGCCGATGAGCAGTTCTTC. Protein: CASSFTRADEQFF.

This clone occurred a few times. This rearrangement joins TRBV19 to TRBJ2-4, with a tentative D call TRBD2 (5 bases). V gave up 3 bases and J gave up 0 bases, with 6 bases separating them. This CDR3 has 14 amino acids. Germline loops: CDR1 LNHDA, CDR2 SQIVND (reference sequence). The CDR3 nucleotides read TGTGCCAGTAGTATCGGGATAGCCAAAAACATTCAGTACTTC. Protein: CASSIGIAKNIQYF.

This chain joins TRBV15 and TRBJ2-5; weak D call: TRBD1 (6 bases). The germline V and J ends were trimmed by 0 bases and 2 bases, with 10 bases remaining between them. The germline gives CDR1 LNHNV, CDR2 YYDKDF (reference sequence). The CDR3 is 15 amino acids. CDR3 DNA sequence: TGTGCCACCAGCAGAGATCCCGGACAGCAAGAGACCCAGTACTTC. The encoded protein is CATSRDPGQQETQYF.

The CDR3 is CASSLAGTPMNTEAFF. The CDR3 DNA follows: TGTGCCAGCAGCTTGGCCGGGACCCCGATGAACACTGAAGCTTTCTTT. The rearrangement uses TRBV5-6 and TRBJ1-1; a weak D match, TRBD1 (5 bases). The CDR3 is 16 residues long. Germline-derived CDR1 and CDR2 are SGHDT and YYEEEE. Trimming took 0 bases from V and 0 from J, leaving 12 bases between them.

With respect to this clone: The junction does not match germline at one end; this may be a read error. The CDR3 is CAGRDRASNIEAFF. The CDR3 coding sequence is TGTGCCGGGAGGGACAGGGCCTCTAACATTGAAGCTTTCTTT. The chain carries TRBV2 and TRBJ1-1; 9 positions agree with TRBD1. The CDR3 sequence is 14 residues long. The V gene's germline CDR1 is SNHLY and CDR2 FYNNEI.

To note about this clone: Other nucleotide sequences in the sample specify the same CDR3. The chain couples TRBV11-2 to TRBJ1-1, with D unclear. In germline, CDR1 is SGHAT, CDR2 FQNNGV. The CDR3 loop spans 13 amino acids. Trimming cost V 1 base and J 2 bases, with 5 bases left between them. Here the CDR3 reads CASSLGVNTEAFF. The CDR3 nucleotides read TGTGCCAGCAGCTTAGGAGTTAACACTGAAGCTTTCTTT.

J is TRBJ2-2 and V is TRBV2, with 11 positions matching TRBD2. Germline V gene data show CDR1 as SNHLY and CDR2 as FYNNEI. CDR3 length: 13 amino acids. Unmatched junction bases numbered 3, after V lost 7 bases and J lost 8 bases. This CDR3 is CASNRLAGGELFF. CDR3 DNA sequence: TGTGCCAGCAACCGACTAGCGGGAGGGGAGCTGTTTTTT.

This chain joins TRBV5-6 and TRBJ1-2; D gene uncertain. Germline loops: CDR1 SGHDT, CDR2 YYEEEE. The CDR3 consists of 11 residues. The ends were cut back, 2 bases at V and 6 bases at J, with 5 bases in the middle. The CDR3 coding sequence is TGTGCCAGCAGCTTTGGAAATGGCTACACCTTC. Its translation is CASSFGNGYTF.

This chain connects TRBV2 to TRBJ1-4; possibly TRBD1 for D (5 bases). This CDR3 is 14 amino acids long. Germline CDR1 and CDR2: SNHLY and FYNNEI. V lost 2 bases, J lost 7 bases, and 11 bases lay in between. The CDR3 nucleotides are TGTGCCAGCAGTGAACAGGGTCGATTTGAAAAACTGTTTTTT. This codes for CASSEQGRFEKLFF.

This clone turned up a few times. DNA of the CDR3: TGTGCCAGCAGTATTCAGAGTAACTATGGCTACACCTTC. This encodes CASSIQSNYGYTF. The chain employs TRBV6-6 and TRBJ1-2; D remains unclear. This CDR3 has 13 residues. Trimming cost V 5 bases and J 1 base, with 8 bases left between them. Germline CDR1 and CDR2: MNHNY and SVGAGI (reference sequence).

As DNA, the CDR3 is TGTGCCAGCTCACCCACACAGGGACGGGAAAAACTGTTTTTT. Amino acid sequence: CASSPTQGREKLFF. The chain joins TRBV18 to TRBJ1-4; D is possibly TRBD1 (6 bases). V lost 3 bases to trimming and J lost 8 bases, with 13 bases between them. CDR3 length: 14 residues. CDR1 KGHSH and CDR2 LQKENI come from the germline V gene.